This TCR beta chain was found in a study of cytomegalovirus exposure and HLA in healthy donors. As for the study in general: HLA-typed donors contributed 65 million to 95 million unique TCRs, which were held in an early data release. Falling in the Caucasian-associated ancestry cluster were 81% of a few hundred genotyped donors.

The PCR had 60 Vbeta and 13 Jbeta primers. Data came from immunoSEQ multiplex PCR; TCRdb stores just in-frame clones and leaves some out. The data show some 150,000 clones, with 70% to 85% seen just once and around 3.9% held by the top ten. The CDR3 consists of 14 residues. Between the trimmed V and J ends, which lost 3 bases and 5 bases, there was a span of 13 bases. Germline V gives CDR1 KGHSH, CDR2 LQKENI. This clone has only a few counts. Its antigen is undetermined. Study-wide findings and caveats: The majority of CMV-associated TCR beta chains were reported as apparently HLA-restricted in a later analysis.

The chain joins TRBV18 to TRBJ1-2, with a tentative D call TRBD1 (6 bases). The receptor was derived from a man aged 35-49 years in good health and CMV-seropositive. Sequencing was done on a sample of PBMCs. The CDR3: CASSPTGSDYGYTF. CDR3 nucleotides: TGTGCCAGCTCACCGACAGGTTCCGATTATGGCTACACCTTC.